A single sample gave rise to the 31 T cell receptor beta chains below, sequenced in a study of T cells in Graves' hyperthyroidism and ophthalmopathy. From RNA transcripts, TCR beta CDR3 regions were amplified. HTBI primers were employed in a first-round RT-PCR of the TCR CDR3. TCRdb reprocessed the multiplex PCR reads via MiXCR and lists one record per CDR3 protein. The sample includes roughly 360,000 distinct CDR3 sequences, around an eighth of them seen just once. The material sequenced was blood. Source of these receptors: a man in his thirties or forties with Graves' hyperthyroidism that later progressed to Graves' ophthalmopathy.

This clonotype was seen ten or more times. CDR3 region: CASRRTGDTQYF. CDR3 bases: TGTGCCAGCAGGCGGACAGGAGATACGCAGTATTTT. This chain connects TRBV6-1 to TRBJ2-3; 7 bases fit TRBD1. J was trimmed by 5 bases and V by 6 bases; bases with no gene match: 2. The CDR3 has 12 residues. CDR1 MNHNS and CDR2 SASEGT come from the germline V gene.

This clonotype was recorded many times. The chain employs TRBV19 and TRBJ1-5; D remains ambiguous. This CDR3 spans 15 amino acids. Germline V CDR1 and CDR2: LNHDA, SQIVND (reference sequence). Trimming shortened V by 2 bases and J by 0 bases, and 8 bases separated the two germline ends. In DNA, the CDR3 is TGTGCCAGTAGTATATCCCTTCATAGCAATCAGCCCCAGCATTTT. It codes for CASSISLHSNQPQHF.

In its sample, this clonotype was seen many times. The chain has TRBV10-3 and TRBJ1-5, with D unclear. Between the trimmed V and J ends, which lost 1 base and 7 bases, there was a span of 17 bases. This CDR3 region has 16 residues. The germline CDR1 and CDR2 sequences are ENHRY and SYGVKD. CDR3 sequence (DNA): TGTGCCATCAGTGAGTTGGCCGGGGTCTTGGGGCAGCCCCAGCATTTT. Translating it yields CAISELAGVLGQPQHF.

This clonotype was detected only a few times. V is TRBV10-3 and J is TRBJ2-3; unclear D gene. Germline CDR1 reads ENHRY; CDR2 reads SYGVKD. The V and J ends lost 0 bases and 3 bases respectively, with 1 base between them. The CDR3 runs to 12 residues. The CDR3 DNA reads TGTGCCATCAGTGAGTCGACAGATACGCAGTATTTT. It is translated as CAISESTDTQYF.

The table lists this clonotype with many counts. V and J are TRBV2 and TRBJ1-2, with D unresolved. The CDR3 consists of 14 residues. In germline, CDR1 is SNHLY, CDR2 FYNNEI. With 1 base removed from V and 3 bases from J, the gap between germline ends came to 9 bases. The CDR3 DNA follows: TGTGCCAGCAGTGAAGATTTTTCGGACTATGGCTACACCTTC. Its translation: CASSEDFSDYGYTF.

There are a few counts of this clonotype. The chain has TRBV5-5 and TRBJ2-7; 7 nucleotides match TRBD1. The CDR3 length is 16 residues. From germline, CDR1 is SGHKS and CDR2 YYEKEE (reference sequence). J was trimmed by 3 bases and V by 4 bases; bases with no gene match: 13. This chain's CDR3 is CASSPGTGARNYEQYF. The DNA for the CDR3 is TGTGCCAGCAGCCCCGGTACAGGGGCCAGGAACTACGAGCAGTACTTC.

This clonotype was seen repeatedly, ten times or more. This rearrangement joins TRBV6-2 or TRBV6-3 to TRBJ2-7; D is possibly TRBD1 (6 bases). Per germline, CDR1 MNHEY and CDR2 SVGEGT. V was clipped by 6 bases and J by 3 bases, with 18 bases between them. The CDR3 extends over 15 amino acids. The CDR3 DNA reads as TGTGCCAGCAGGCCCCCCCATGGGGGCGGCTACGAGCAGTACTTC. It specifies CASRPPHGGGYEQYF.

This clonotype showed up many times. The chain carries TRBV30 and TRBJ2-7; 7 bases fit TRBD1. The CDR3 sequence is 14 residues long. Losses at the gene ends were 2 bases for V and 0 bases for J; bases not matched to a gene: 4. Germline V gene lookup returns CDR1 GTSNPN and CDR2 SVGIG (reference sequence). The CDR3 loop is CAWSYDRDSYEQYF. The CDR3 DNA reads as TGTGCCTGGAGTTATGACAGGGACTCCTACGAGCAGTACTTC.

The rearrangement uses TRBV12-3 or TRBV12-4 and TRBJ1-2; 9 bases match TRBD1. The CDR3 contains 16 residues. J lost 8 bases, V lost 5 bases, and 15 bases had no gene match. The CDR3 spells CASSPPRGDREWGYTF. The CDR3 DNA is TGTGCCAGCAGTCCCCCTAGAGGGGACAGGGAATGGGGCTACACCTTC.

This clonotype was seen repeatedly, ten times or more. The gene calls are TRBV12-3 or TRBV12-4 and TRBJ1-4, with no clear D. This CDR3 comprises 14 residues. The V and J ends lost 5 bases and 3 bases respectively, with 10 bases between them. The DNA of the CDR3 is TGTGCCAGCAGTCCCGGGTGGGCTAATGAAAAACTGTTTTTT. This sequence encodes CASSPGWANEKLFF.

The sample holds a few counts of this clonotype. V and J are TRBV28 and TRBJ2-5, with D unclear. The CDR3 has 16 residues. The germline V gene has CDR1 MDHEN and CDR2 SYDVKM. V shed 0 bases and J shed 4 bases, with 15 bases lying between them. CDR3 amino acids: CASSLWGSRTRETQYF. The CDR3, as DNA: TGTGCCAGCAGTTTATGGGGCAGTAGGACGAGAGAGACCCAGTACTTC.

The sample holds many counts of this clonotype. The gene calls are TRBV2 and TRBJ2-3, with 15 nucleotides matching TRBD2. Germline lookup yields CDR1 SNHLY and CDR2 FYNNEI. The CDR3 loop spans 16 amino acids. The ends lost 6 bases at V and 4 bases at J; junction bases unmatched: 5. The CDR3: CASRGLAGGRADTQYF. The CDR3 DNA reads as TGTGCCAGCAGGGGACTAGCGGGGGGCCGCGCAGATACGCAGTATTTT.

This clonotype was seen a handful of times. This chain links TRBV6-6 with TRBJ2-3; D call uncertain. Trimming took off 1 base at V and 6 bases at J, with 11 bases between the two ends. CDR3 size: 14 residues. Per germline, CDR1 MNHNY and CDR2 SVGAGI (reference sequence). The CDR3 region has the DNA TGTGCCAGCAGTTACTGGGATGTCCGCGATACGCAGTATTTT. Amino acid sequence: CASSYWDVRDTQYF.

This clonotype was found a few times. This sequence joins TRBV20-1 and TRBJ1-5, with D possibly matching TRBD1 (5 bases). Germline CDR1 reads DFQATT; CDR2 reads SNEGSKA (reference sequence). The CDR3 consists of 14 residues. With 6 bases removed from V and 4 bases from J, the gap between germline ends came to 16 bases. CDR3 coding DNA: TGCAGTGCGTCCGACAGTTTTGCTAATCAGCCCCAGCATTTT. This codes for CSASDSFANQPQHF.

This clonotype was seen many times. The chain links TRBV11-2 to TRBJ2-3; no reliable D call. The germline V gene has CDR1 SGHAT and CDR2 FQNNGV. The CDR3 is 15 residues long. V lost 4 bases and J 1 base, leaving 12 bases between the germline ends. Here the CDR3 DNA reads TGTGCCAGCAGCTCCATTCTAAGCGGCACAGATACGCAGTATTTT. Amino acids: CASSSILSGTDTQYF.

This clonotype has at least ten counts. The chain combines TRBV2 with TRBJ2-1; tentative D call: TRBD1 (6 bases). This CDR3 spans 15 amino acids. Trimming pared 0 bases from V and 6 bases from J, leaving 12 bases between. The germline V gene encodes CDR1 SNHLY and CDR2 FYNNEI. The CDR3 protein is CASSEAVAGANEQFF. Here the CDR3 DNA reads TGTGCCAGCAGTGAAGCCGTGGCAGGGGCCAATGAGCAGTTCTTC.

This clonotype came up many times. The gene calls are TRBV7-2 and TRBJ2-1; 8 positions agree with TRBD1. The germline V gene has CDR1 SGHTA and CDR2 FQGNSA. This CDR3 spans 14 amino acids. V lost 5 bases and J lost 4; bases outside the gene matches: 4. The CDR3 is CASSPGQEYNEQFF. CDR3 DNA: TGTGCCAGCAGCCCGGGACAGGAATACAATGAGCAGTTCTTC.

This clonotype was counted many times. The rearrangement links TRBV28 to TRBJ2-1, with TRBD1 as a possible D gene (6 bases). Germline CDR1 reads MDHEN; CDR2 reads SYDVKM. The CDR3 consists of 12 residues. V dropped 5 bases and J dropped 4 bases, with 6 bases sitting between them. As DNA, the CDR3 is TGTGCCAGCAGTGACAGGTACAATGAGCAGTTCTTC. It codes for CASSDRYNEQFF.

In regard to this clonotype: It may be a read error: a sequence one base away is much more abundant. The CDR3 sequence: CASSQKGDQPQHF. The CDR3 DNA follows: TGTGCCAGCAGCCAAAAGGGCGATCAGCCCCAGCATTTT. The J gene is TRBJ1-5, the V gene TRBV6-2 or TRBV6-3, with D unresolved. Trimming cost V 6 bases and J 5 bases, with 11 bases left between them. The CDR3 extends over 13 amino acids. Germline V gives CDR1 MNHEY, CDR2 SVGEGT.

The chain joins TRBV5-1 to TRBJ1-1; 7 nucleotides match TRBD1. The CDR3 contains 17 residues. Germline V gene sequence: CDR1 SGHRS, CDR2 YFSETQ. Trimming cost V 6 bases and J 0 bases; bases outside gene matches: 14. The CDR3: CASTWRALTGMNTEAFF. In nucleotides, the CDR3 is TGCGCCAGCACCTGGAGGGCTTTGACAGGGATGAACACTGAAGCTTTCTTT. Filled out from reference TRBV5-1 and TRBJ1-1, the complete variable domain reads KAGVTQTPRYLIKTRGQQVTLSCSPISGHRSVSWYQQTPGQGLQFLFEYFSETQRNKGNFPGRFSGRQFSNSRSEMNVSTLELGDSALYLCASTWRALTGMNTEAFFGQGTRLTVV.

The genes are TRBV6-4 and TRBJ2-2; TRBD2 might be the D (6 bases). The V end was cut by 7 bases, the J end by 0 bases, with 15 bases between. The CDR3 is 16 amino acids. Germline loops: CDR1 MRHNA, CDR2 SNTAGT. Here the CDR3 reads CASTYGWEANTGELFF. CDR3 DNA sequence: TGTGCCAGCACCTATGGGTGGGAGGCGAACACCGGGGAGCTGTTTTTT.

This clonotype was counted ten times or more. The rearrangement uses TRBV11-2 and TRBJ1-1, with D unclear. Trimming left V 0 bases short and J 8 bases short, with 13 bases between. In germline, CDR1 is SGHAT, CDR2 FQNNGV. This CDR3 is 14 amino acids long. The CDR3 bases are TGTGCCAGCAGCTTAGATTATAGGACGGACGAAGCTTTCTTT. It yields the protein CASSLDYRTDEAFF.

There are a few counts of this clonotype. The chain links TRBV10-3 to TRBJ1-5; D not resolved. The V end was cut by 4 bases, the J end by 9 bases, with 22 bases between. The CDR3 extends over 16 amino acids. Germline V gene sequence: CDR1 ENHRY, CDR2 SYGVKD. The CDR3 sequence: CAISVGEDARKGPQHF. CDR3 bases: TGTGCCATCAGTGTGGGAGAGGACGCCCGCAAGGGGCCCCAGCATTTT.

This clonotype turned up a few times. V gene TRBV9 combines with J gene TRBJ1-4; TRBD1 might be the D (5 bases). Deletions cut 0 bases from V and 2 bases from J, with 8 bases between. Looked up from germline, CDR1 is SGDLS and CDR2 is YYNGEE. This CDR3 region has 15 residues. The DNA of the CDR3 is TGTGCCAGCAGCGTAGGAGGGGAGACTAATGAAAAACTGTTTTTT. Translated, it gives CASSVGGETNEKLFF.

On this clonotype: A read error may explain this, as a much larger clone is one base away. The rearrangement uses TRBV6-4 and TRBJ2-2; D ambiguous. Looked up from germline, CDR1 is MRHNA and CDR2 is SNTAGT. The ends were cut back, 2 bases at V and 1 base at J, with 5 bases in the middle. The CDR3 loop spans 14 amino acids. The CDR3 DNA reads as TGTGCCAGCAGTGACGGGCGGAACACCGGGGAGCTGTTTTTT. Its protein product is CASSDGRNTGELFF.

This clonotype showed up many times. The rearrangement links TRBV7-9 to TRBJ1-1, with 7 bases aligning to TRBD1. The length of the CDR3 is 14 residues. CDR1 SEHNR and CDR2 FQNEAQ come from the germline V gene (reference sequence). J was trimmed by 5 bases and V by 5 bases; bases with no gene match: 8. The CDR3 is CASSQQTGRTEAFF. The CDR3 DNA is TGTGCCAGCAGCCAACAGACAGGGAGGACTGAAGCTTTCTTT.

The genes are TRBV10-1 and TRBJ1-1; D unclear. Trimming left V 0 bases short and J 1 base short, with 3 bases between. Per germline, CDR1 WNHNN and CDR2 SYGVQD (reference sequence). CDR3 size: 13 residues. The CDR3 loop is CASSESKNTEAFF. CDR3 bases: TGCGCCAGCAGTGAGTCGAAGAACACTGAAGCTTTCTTT.

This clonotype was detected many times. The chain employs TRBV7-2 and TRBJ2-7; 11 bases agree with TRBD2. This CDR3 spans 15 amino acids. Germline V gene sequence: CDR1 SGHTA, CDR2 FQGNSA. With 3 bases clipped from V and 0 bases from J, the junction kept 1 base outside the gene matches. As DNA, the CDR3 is TGTGCCAGCAGCTTTACTAGCGGGGGCTCCTACGAGCAGTACTTC. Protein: CASSFTSGGSYEQYF.

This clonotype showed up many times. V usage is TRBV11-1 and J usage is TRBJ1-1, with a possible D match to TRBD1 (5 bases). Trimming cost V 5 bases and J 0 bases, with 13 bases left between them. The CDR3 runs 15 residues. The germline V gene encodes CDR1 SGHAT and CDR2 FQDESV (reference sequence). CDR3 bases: TGTGCCAGCAGCCCCCAGACAGCTATGAACACTGAAGCTTTCTTT. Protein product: CASSPQTAMNTEAFF.

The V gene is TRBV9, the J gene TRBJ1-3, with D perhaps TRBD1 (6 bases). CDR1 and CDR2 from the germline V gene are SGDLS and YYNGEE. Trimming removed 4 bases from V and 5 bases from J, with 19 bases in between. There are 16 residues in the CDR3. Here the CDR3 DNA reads TGTGCCAGCAGCCGCATCGGGGGGGCACCCAGAAACACCATATATTTT. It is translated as CASSRIGGAPRNTIYF.

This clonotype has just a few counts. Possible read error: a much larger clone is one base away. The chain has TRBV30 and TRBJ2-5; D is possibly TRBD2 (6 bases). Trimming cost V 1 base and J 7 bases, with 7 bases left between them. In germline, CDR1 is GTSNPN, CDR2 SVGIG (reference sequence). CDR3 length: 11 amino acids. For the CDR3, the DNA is TGTGCCTGGAGTGGGGGAGGGACCCAGTACTTC. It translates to CAWSGGGTQYF.